These 23 T cell receptor beta chains came from one sample sequenced in a study of blood T cell repertoires in COVID-19. Clones were sequenced by immunoSEQ multiplex PCR, and TCRdb holds only the in-frame ones, with some missing. The sample shows tens of thousands of clones, roughly 89% of them seen only once. Sequenced material: peripheral blood. The receptors shown here come from a man aged 45-65 years with acute or convalescent COVID-19.

Only one count was recorded for this clone. This chain uses TRBV7-6 with TRBJ2-5; perhaps TRBD1 as D (5 bases). V lost 4 bases and J 1 base, leaving 16 bases between the germline ends. The CDR3 runs to 16 residues. Per the germline V gene, CDR1 is SGHVS and CDR2 is FNYEAQ. CDR3: CASSSPYDSSQETQYF. Here the CDR3 DNA reads TGTGCCAGCAGCTCCCCATATGACAGTTCCCAAGAGACCCAGTACTTC.

The rearrangement joins TRBV5-1 to TRBJ2-1, with 11 positions matching TRBD2. CDR1 and CDR2 (germline): SGHRS, YFSETQ. The CDR3 is 15 amino acids. The J segment lost 6 bases and the V segment lost 4 bases, leaving 6 bases of the junction unmatched. CDR3 DNA: TGCGCCAGCAGCCACCTAGCGGGAGGAGGCAATGAGCAGTTCTTC. It specifies CASSHLAGGGNEQFF.

This clone was picked up one time. The genes are TRBV13 and TRBJ2-1; D is perhaps TRBD1 (6 bases). Germline CDR1 is PRHDT and CDR2 is FYEKMQ (reference sequence). V lost 0 bases and J 6 bases, leaving 15 bases between the germline ends. CDR3 length: 16 amino acids. As DNA, the CDR3 is TGTGCCAGCAGCTTAGGTAAAACAGGGCTATTCAATGAGCAGTTCTTC. It is translated as CASSLGKTGLFNEQFF. The full variable domain, with the rest looked up from reference TRBV13 and TRBJ2-1, is AAGVIQSPRHLIKEKRETATLKCYPIPRHDTVYWYQQGPGQDPQFLISFYEKMQSDKGSIPDRFSAQQFSDYHSELNMSSLELGDSALYFCASSLGKTGLFNEQFFGPGTRLTVL.

This clone was detected only a few times. This chain uses TRBV27 with TRBJ2-1, with 9 nucleotides matching TRBD2. V dropped 3 bases and J dropped 6; count of bases not matched to a gene: 9. This CDR3 is built from 16 residues. CDR1 MNHEY and CDR2 SMNVEV come from the germline V gene (reference sequence). This CDR3 reads CASSLAGGRESNEQFF. For the CDR3, the DNA is TGTGCCAGCAGTTTGGCGGGGGGGAGGGAAAGCAATGAGCAGTTCTTC.

This clone showed up just a few times. The gene calls are TRBV30 and TRBJ2-2; D not certain. Trimming removed 2 bases at V and 0 bases at J, with 4 bases between. Per germline, CDR1 GTSNPN and CDR2 SVGIG (reference sequence). CDR3 length equals 13 residues. CDR3 residues: CAWSPANTGELFF. CDR3 DNA sequence: TGTGCCTGGAGTCCAGCGAACACCGGGGAGCTGTTTTTT.

The J gene is TRBJ2-1, the V gene TRBV7-2; 8 bases line up with TRBD2. V was pared by 0 bases and J by 0 bases, with 7 bases of the junction left unmatched. The CDR3 has 18 residues. Germline CDR1 is SGHTA and CDR2 is FQGNSA. The CDR3 spells CASSLAPVGGGSYNEQFF. The CDR3 DNA reads TGTGCCAGCAGCTTAGCGCCTGTCGGGGGGGGCTCCTACAATGAGCAGTTCTTC.

The rearrangement links TRBV7-2 to TRBJ1-4; D might be TRBD1 (5 bases). Trimming removed 2 bases at V and 9 bases at J, with 10 bases between. The CDR3 has 13 residues. Germline lookup yields CDR1 SGHTA and CDR2 FQGNSA. The chain's CDR3 is CASSLTGGKKLFF. The CDR3 nucleotides are TGTGCCAGCAGCTTAACGGGGGGAAAAAAACTGTTTTTT.

J is TRBJ2-7 and V is TRBV6-2 or TRBV6-3; D is possibly TRBD1 (6 bases). Trimming removed 0 bases from V and 4 bases from J, with 16 bases in between. The length of the CDR3 is 16 residues. Germline values: CDR1 MNHEY, CDR2 SVGEGT. CDR3 DNA sequence: TGTGCCAGCAGTTACTCCGACAGGAGCTTTCGGTACGAGCAGTACTTC. It specifies CASSYSDRSFRYEQYF.

This clone was found once. The rearrangement links TRBV5-4 to TRBJ2-7, with 9 bases identical to TRBD1. V shed 2 bases, J shed 3 bases, and the junction held 3 bases outside the gene matches. From germline, CDR1 is SGHNT and CDR2 YYREEE (reference sequence). CDR3 size: 14 residues. CDR3 in amino acids: CASSFDRGGYEQYF. CDR3 DNA: TGTGCCAGCAGCTTCGACAGGGGGGGCTACGAGCAGTACTTC.

The genes are TRBV9 and TRBJ1-4, with D unresolved. The germline CDR1 and CDR2 sequences are SGDLS and YYNGEE. Trimming left V 0 bases short and J 5 bases short, with 8 bases between. The CDR3 covers 14 residues. CDR3 sequence reads: CASSVGPLNEKLFF. CDR3 nucleotide sequence: TGTGCCAGCAGCGTAGGGCCCTTGAATGAAAAACTGTTTTTT.

The J gene is TRBJ1-3, the V gene TRBV4-3; D is unclear. Germline lookup yields CDR1 LGHNA and CDR2 YSLEER. This CDR3 region has 13 residues. V lost 5 bases, J lost 2 bases, and 7 bases lay in between. CDR3 coding DNA: TGCGCCAGCAGCGGCCATCCTGGAAACACCATATATTTT. Encoded protein: CASSGHPGNTIYF.

The V gene is TRBV7-2, the J gene TRBJ1-2; TRBD1 agrees at 10 bases. Losses at the gene ends were 0 bases for V and 4 bases for J; bases not matched to a gene: 5. The germline CDR1 and CDR2 sequences are SGHTA and FQGNSA. This CDR3 is 16 amino acids long. CDR3 sequence (DNA): TGTGCCAGCAGCTTAGCGAGAGGACAGGGGGGCTATGGCTACACCTTC. This translates into CASSLARGQGGYGYTF.

The table lists this clone with a count of one. The V call is TRBV4-2, the J call TRBJ2-1; TRBD2 aligns across 8 bases. The germline V gene encodes CDR1 LGHNA and CDR2 YNFKEQ. V trimming: 1 base; J trimming: 2 bases; junction bases outside the gene matches: 4. The CDR3 runs 16 residues. The CDR3 loop is CASSQGYGGAYNEQFF. CDR3 coding DNA: TGTGCCAGCAGCCAAGGTTACGGGGGGGCCTACAATGAGCAGTTCTTC.

V and J are TRBV7-9 and TRBJ2-5; a possible D gene is TRBD2 (6 bases). The V gene lost 8 bases and the J gene lost 5 bases, with 18 bases spanning the gap. The CDR3 runs to 14 residues. CDR1 is SEHNR, CDR2 FQNEAQ, per germline (reference sequence). CDR3 residues: CASAANGGRETQYF. The CDR3 nucleotides read TGTGCCAGCGCCGCTAACGGGGGTCGGGAGACCCAGTACTTC.

V usage is TRBV3-1 (or the pseudogene TRBV3-2) and J usage is TRBJ2-1; no reliable D call. Germline CDR1 and CDR2: LGHDT and YNNKEL (reference sequence). This CDR3 comprises 15 residues. V was shortened by 0 bases and J by 4 bases, with 10 bases between the two germline ends. The CDR3 is CASSQDWATYNEQFF. The CDR3 region has the DNA TGTGCCAGCAGCCAAGATTGGGCCACATACAATGAGCAGTTCTTC.

This rearrangement joins TRBV28 to TRBJ1-6; 11 bases map to TRBD1. The CDR3 extends over 16 amino acids. Germline CDR1 reads MDHEN; CDR2 reads SYDVKM. J gave up 4 bases and V 6 bases, and 5 bases lay outside the gene matches. The CDR3 DNA reads as TGTGCCAGCAGCGAGGGACAGGGGGTGTATAATTCACCCCTCCACTTT. This encodes CASSEGQGVYNSPLHF.

The chain employs TRBV9 and TRBJ1-4; the match to TRBD1 covers 8 bases. V shed 0 bases, J shed 5 bases, and the junction held 9 bases outside the gene matches. Germline CDR1 is SGDLS and CDR2 is YYNGEE. This CDR3 contains 17 residues. CDR3 sequence: CASSVDPAGGSNEKLFF. CDR3 DNA sequence: TGTGCCAGCAGCGTAGACCCTGCAGGGGGCTCAAATGAAAAACTGTTTTTT.

The chain recombines TRBV2 with TRBJ1-2; D gene ambiguous. This CDR3 is 13 amino acids long. The V and J ends lost 5 bases and 4 bases respectively, with 11 bases between them. CDR1 is SNHLY, CDR2 FYNNEI, per germline. CDR3 bases: TGTGCCAGCAGTCCCTCTATTGGCTATGGCTACACCTTC. As protein: CASSPSIGYGYTF.

This chain uses TRBV7-9 with TRBJ1-1, with D possibly being TRBD1 (5 bases). The CDR3 length is 14 residues. Germline values: CDR1 SEHNR, CDR2 FQNEAQ (reference sequence). Trimming shortened V by 5 bases and J by 6 bases, and 16 bases separated the two germline ends. This chain's CDR3 is CASSLVGGSAEAFF. The CDR3, as DNA: TGTGCCAGCAGCCTCGTCGGGGGGTCCGCTGAAGCTTTCTTT.

The rearrangement links TRBV29-1 to TRBJ1-2; D gene unclear. The CDR3 is 12 amino acids. CDR1 is SQVTM and CDR2 is ANQGSEA in the germline V gene. V lost 4 bases and J lost 4, with 10 bases in between. The CDR3 coding sequence is TGCAGCGTTGGTGACATTGGCTATGGCTACACCTTC. It specifies CSVGDIGYGYTF.

On this clone itself: This specimen includes other DNA sequences encoding the same CDR3. This chain joins TRBV29-1 and TRBJ2-7; the match to TRBD1 covers 9 bases. The CDR3 is 12 amino acids. Germline values: CDR1 SQVTM, CDR2 ANQGSEA. V shed 5 bases and J 2 bases; nucleotides not matched to a gene: 1. In DNA form, the CDR3 reads TGCAGCGTTAACAGGGGGCCCTACGAGCAGTACTTC. As protein: CSVNRGPYEQYF.

CDR3 amino acids: CASSVRTGGNNEQFF. The CDR3 nucleotides are TGCGCCAGCAGTGTGCGGACAGGGGGCAACAATGAGCAGTTCTTC. The V and J genes are TRBV10-2 and TRBJ2-1; 11 nucleotides align to TRBD1. The CDR3 totals 15 residues. The ends lost 4 bases at V and 5 bases at J; junction bases unmatched: 4. Germline CDR1 WSHSY, CDR2 SAAADI.

This rearrangement joins TRBV30 to TRBJ1-1; 7 bases fit TRBD1. The CDR3 sequence is 13 residues long. Germline values: CDR1 GTSNPN, CDR2 SVGIG (reference sequence). Unmatched junction bases numbered 8, after V lost 7 bases and J lost 3 bases. The CDR3 coding sequence is TGTGCCTCCGCCACACAGGGGCACACTGAAGCTTTCTTT. Translating gives CASATQGHTEAFF.